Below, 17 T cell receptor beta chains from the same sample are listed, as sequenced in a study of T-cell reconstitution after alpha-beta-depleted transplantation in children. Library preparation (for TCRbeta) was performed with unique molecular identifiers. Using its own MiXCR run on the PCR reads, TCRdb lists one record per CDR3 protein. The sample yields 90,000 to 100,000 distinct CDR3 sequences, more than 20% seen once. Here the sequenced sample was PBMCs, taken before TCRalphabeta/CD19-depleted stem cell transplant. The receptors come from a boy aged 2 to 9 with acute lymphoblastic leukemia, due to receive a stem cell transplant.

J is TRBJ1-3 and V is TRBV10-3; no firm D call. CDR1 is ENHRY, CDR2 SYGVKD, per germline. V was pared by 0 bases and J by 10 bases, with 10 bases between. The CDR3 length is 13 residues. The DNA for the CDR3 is TGTGCCATCAGTGAGTCTCAGGTTATGACCATATATTTT. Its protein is CAISESQVMTIYF.

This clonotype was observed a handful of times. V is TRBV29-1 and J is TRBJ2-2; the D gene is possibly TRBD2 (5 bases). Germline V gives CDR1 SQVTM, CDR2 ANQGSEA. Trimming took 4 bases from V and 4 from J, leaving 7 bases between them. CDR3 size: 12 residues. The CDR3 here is CSVVGSTGELFF. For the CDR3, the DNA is TGCAGCGTTGTAGGGAGCACCGGGGAGCTGTTTTTT.

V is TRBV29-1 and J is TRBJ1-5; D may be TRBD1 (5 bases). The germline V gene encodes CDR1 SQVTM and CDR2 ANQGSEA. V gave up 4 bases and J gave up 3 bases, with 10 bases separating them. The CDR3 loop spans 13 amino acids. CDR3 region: CSVADSYNQPQHF. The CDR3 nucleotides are TGCAGCGTTGCCGACAGCTACAATCAGCCCCAGCATTTT.

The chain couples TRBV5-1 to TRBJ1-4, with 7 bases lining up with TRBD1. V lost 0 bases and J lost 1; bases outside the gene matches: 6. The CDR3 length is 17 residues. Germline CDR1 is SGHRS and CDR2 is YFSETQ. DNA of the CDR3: TGCGCCAGCAGCTTGGGGGCCTCAGGGGGAACTAATGAAAAACTGTTTTTT. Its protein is CASSLGASGGTNEKLFF.

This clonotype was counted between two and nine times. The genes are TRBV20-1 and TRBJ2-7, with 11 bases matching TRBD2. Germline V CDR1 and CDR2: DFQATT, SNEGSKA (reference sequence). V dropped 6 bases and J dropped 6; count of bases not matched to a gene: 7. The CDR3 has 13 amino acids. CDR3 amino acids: CSAGLAEGTEQYF. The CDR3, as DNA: TGCAGTGCGGGACTAGCGGAGGGGACCGAGCAGTACTTC.

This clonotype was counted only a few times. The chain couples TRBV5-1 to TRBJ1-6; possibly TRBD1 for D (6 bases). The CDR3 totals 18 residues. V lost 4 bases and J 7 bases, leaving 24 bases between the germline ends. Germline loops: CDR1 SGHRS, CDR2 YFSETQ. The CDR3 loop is CASSPSGARPLGNSPLHF. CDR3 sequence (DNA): TGCGCCAGCAGCCCGTCAGGGGCGCGCCCGCTGGGCAATTCACCCCTCCACTTT.

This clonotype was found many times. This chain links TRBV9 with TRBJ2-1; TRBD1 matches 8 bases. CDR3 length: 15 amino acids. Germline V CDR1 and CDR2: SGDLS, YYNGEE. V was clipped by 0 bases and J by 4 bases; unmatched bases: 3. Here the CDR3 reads CASSVGQGKYNEQFF. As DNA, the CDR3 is TGTGCCAGCAGCGTAGGACAGGGGAAATACAATGAGCAGTTCTTC.

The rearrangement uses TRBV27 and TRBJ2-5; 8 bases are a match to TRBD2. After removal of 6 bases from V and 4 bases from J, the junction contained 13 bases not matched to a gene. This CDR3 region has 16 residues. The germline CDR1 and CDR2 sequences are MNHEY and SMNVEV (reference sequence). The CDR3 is CASSSSGRGVRETQYF. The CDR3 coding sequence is TGTGCCAGCAGCTCAAGCGGGAGAGGGGTCAGAGAGACCCAGTACTTC.

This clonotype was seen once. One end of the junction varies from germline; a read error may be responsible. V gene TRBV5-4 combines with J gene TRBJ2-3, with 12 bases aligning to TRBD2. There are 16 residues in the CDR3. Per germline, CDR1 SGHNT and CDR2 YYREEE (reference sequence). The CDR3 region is CTSSPRTSGNTDTQYF. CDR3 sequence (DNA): TGTACCAGCAGCCCCCGGACTAGCGGGAATACAGATACGCAGTATTTT.

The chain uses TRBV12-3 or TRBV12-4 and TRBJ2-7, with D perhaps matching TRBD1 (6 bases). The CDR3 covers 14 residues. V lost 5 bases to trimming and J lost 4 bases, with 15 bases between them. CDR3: CASSPPGQLYEQYF. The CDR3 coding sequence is TGTGCCAGCAGTCCGCCGGGACAACTTTACGAGCAGTACTTC.

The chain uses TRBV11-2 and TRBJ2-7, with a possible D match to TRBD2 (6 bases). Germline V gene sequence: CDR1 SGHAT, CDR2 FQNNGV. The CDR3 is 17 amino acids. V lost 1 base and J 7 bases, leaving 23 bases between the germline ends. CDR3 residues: CASSLGPAEGPWWEQYF. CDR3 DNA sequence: TGTGCCAGCAGCTTAGGTCCAGCGGAGGGTCCCTGGTGGGAGCAGTACTTC.

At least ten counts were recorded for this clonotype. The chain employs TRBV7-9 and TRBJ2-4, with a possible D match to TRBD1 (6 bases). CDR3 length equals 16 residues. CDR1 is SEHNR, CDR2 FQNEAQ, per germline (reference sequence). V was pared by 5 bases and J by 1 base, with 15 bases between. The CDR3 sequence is CASSPGTPFAKNIQYF. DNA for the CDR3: TGTGCCAGCAGCCCCGGGACACCCTTTGCCAAAAACATTCAGTACTTC.

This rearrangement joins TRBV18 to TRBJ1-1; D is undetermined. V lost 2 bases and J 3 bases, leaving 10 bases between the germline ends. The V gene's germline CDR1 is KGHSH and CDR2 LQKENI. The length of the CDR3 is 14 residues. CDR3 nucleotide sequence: TGTGCCAGCTCACCATTGACCCGGGACACTGAAGCTTTCTTT. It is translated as CASSPLTRDTEAFF.

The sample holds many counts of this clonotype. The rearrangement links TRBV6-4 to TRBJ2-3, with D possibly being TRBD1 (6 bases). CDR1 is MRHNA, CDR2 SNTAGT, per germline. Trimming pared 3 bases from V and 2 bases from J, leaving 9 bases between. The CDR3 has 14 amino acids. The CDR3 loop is CASSEGGHTDTQYF. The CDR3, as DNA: TGTGCCAGCAGTGAAGGGGGACACACAGATACGCAGTATTTT.

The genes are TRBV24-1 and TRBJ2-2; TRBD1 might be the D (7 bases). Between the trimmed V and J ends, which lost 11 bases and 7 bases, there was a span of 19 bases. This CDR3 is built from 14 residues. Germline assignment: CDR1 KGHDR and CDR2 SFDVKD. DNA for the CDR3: TGTGCCAGCGGAACCGCAGGGGGGATCGGGGAGCTGTTTTTT. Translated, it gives CASGTAGGIGELFF.

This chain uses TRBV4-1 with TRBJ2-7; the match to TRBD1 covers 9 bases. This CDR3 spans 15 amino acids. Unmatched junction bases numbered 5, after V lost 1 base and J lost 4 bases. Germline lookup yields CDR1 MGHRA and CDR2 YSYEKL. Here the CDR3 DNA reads TGCGCCAGCAGCCAAGCCGGGACAGGGAGATACGAGCAGTACTTC. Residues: CASSQAGTGRYEQYF.

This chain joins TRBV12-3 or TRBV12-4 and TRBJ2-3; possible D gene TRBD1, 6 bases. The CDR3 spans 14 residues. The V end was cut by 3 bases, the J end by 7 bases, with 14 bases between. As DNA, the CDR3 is TGTGCCAGCAGTTTTCCGTCAGGGGCAAATACGCAGTATTTT. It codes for CASSFPSGANTQYF.